The 14 T cell receptor beta chains reported below all come from one sample, sequenced in a study of T cell responses to AZD1222 COVID-19 vaccine. TCRdb's table, derived via immunoSEQ multiplex PCR, lists solely in-frame clones and lacks some. The sample consists of approximately 150,000 clones, around 90% of them appearing once. Sequenced here: peripheral blood, sampled 28 days after the second AZD1222 dose. The receptors derive from an adult who received the AZD1222 COVID-19 vaccine.

In this sample, this clone turned up once. This chain connects TRBV7-9 to TRBJ2-1; D perhaps matches TRBD2 (6 bases). CDR3 length: 17 residues. Per the germline V gene, CDR1 is SEHNR and CDR2 is FQNEAQ (reference sequence). The V and J ends lost 1 base and 0 bases respectively, with 13 bases between them. The CDR3 sequence is CASSLVRAGSSYNEQFF. The CDR3 DNA follows: TGTGCCAGCAGCTTAGTTCGAGCGGGCAGCTCCTACAATGAGCAGTTCTTC.

V usage is TRBV6-5 and J usage is TRBJ1-1; D possibly corresponds to TRBD1 (5 bases). Germline CDR1 is MNHEY and CDR2 is SVGAGI. Trimming pared 5 bases from V and 3 bases from J, leaving 7 bases between. The CDR3 has 12 residues. The CDR3: CASSNRYTEAFF. CDR3 DNA sequence: TGTGCCAGCAGTAACAGGTACACTGAAGCTTTCTTT.

This clone came up once. The V call is TRBV7-2, the J call TRBJ2-7; D is perhaps TRBD1 or TRBD2 (6 bases each). Germline V gives CDR1 SGHTA, CDR2 FQGNSA. This CDR3 contains 15 residues. The V and J ends lost 2 bases and 4 bases respectively, with 15 bases between them. For the CDR3, the DNA is TGTGCCAGCAGCTTATCAGCACAGGGACTGTACGAGCAGTACTTC. Translated, it gives CASSLSAQGLYEQYF.

This chain links TRBV3-1 (or the pseudogene TRBV3-2) with TRBJ2-5; D is perhaps TRBD1 or TRBD2 (5 bases each). The CDR3 is made up of 15 amino acids. Germline CDR1 reads LGHDT; CDR2 reads YNNKEL (reference sequence). With 10 bases removed from V and 5 bases from J, the gap between germline ends came to 23 bases. In nucleotides, the CDR3 is TGTGCCACCACGACCGGGACCCGCACCTCGGAGACCCAGTACTTC. Its protein product is CATTTGTRTSETQYF.

This clone was seen just once. The chain employs TRBV29-1 and TRBJ1-5, with a possible D match to TRBD1 (6 bases). The V and J ends lost 2 bases and 8 bases respectively, with 25 bases between them. Germline lookup yields CDR1 SQVTM and CDR2 ANQGSEA. This CDR3 spans 17 amino acids. The CDR3 bases are TGCAGCGTTGAACTATTGGACAGTGGGGGATGTTGTGAGCCCCAGCATTTT. Its protein product is CSVELLDSGGCCEPQHF.

The V and J genes are TRBV12-2 and TRBJ2-1; TRBD2, as called in the table, went unchecked against the DNA. TRBV12-2 is a documented pseudogene. This CDR3 is built from 21 residues. CDR3 region: CASRSGLAGGQKDTDYNEQFF. The CDR3, as DNA: TGTGCAAGTCGCTCGGGACTAGCGGGAGGCCAGAAGGATACGGACTACAATGAGCAGTTCTTC.

The genes are TRBV28 and TRBJ1-2; D is unclear. The CDR3 sequence is 12 residues long. The V end lost 4 bases, the J end lost 4 bases, and 7 bases lay between the germline ends. Germline values: CDR1 MDHEN, CDR2 SYDVKM. The chain's CDR3 is CASSSPGYGYTF. As DNA, the CDR3 is TGTGCCAGCAGTTCCCCAGGCTATGGCTACACCTTC.

The J gene is TRBJ1-2, the V gene TRBV18, with D possibly being TRBD1 (5 bases). Germline V gene lookup returns CDR1 KGHSH and CDR2 LQKENI. The CDR3 is 16 residues long. V dropped 8 bases and J dropped 0 bases, with 19 bases sitting between them. The CDR3 protein is CASPAAGTLSNYGYTF. The CDR3 region has the DNA TGTGCCAGCCCCGCGGCCGGGACTCTCTCTAACTATGGCTACACCTTC.

The genes are TRBV5-6 and TRBJ1-6; D possibly corresponds to TRBD1 (5 bases). Per the germline V gene, CDR1 is SGHDT and CDR2 is YYEEEE. V lost 2 bases and J lost 2, with 8 bases in between. The CDR3 length is 15 residues. The CDR3 DNA reads TGTGCCAGCAGCTTATGGGGGGCCTATAATTCACCCCTCCACTTT. Translating it yields CASSLWGAYNSPLHF.

V is TRBV28 and J is TRBJ2-3; 7 bases align to TRBD2. The junction had 8 bases not matched to a gene; V was cut back by 3 bases and J by 5 bases. Looked up from germline, CDR1 is MDHEN and CDR2 is SYDVKM. The CDR3 totals 15 residues. The CDR3 DNA is TGTGCCAGCAGTTTTCGCGGGAGAGGCGAAGATACGCAGTATTTT. Translated: CASSFRGRGEDTQYF.

The rearrangement joins TRBV13 to TRBJ2-7; 9 bases are a match to TRBD1. V shed 3 bases, J shed 6 bases, and the junction held 12 bases outside the gene matches. CDR1 PRHDT and CDR2 FYEKMQ come from the germline V gene (reference sequence). CDR3 length: 16 residues. DNA of the CDR3: TGTGCCAGCAGCTTTAGGATCACAGGGGGCTCCGGCGAGCAGTACTTC. Its protein is CASSFRITGGSGEQYF.

The chain is built from TRBV7-2 and TRBJ1-6, with 7 nucleotides matching TRBD1. The CDR3 sequence is 17 residues long. With V trimmed by 5 bases and J by 0 bases, 7 bases remained unmatched. Germline V CDR1 and CDR2: SGHTA, FQGNSA. The CDR3 region has the DNA TGTGCCAGCAGCAGGCCGGGACAGAGCTCCTATAATTCACCCCTCCACTTT. This sequence encodes CASSRPGQSSYNSPLHF. The full variable domain, completed using reference TRBV7-2 and TRBJ1-6, is GAGVSQSPSNKVTEKGKDVELRCDPISGHTALYWYRQSLGQGLEFLIYFQGNSAPDKSGLPSDRFSAERTGGSVSTLTIQRTQQEDSAVYLCASSRPGQSSYNSPLHFGNGTRLTVT.

This clone occurred once. The CDR3 here is CASSFLTGVRLGDTQYF. The CDR3 DNA reads TGTGCCAGCAGTTTCTTGACGGGAGTGCGGCTAGGAGATACGCAGTATTTT. The chain is built from TRBV27 and TRBJ2-3, with D tentatively TRBD2 (6 bases). CDR3 length equals 17 residues. CDR1 and CDR2 from the germline V gene are MNHEY and SMNVEV (reference sequence). V dropped 3 bases and J dropped 5 bases, with 21 bases sitting between them.

The V call is TRBV28, the J call TRBJ2-2; 8 bases agree with TRBD2. CDR1 MDHEN and CDR2 SYDVKM come from the germline V gene. The junction had 15 bases not matched to a gene; V was cut back by 8 bases and J by 7 bases. CDR3 length: 16 residues. The CDR3 coding sequence is TGTGCCAGCGTACGGGGTAGCGGGATAATTCACGGGGAGCTGTTTTTT. This codes for CASVRGSGIIHGELFF.